This entry is about one TCR beta chain. This clone was counted only a few times. Its antigen is unknown. Base qualities are not recorded, but no much larger clone differs from it by a single base. Including cysteine and phenylalanine, the CDR3 has 13 amino acids. Here the CDR3 DNA is all that survives: 39 bases in frame from base 1. The V and J ends are trimmed by 10 bases and 7 bases, leaving 17 bases between them. CDR1 and CDR2 are read off the germline V gene as SGHAT and FQNNGV. The library was prepared using the immunoSEQ multiplex PCR assay. For TCR sequencing, RNA was extracted from every sample and reverse transcribed into cDNA to serve as template. SuperScript III was used to make first-strand cDNA, primed with a 2:1 mix of oligo-dT and random hexamers. A synthetic immune receptor repertoire was used to gauge amplification bias, and whatever bias remained was removed computationally. The source study handled its data this way. Raw reads were preprocessed for error removal, and CDR3 was defined according to IMGT conventions as running from the conserved cysteine to phenylalanine. Clonality was computed by normalizing Shannon entropy by log2 of the number of productive unique TCRs and subtracting the result from 1. Whether each scalp clone was CD4 or CD8 was inferred by checking scalp TCRbeta sequences against the CD4 and CD8 repertoires from sorted blood. What TCRdb holds here is the immuneACCESS table cut down to in-frame rearrangements. Part of the clones is not present; checked against another copy, under half of the missing clones reflect an unresolved V gene, and the others are unexplained. From that table come the V and J calls and clone size; the DNA was used to work out D and trimming. Here the sample has 90,000 to 150,000 clones; 53% occur a single time. Of the sample, 0.46% is held by the ten largest clones.

Per the publication, the time point label means: around 28 days on oral tofacitinib. The treatment or condition label, read with the paper, signifies: oral pan-JAK inhibitor, 5-10 mg twice daily. From alopecia areata patients, peripheral blood was collected along with lesional scalp punch biopsies. PBMCs were isolated by density centrifugation and stained for CD3, CD4 and CD8, after which CD4+ and CD8+ T cells were sorted on a FACSAria. The data derive from a study of CD8+ T cells in alopecia areata (dated by TCRdb to the late 2010s). Study-level background: The treated patients, all with moderate-to-severe alopecia areata, were enrolled in an open-label pilot trial of oral tofacitinib given at 5 to 10 mg twice daily. Tofacitinib was given for 6 to 18 months, followed by 6 months of follow-up off drug to assess delayed response and recurrence. For the treated patients, the SALT score, which quantifies what percentage of scalp surface area is affected, served as the measure of disease severity. High-throughput TCRbeta sequencing was used to examine T cell clonal expansion in alopecia areata in both the C3H/HeJ mouse model and human patients. Scalp tissue and sorted CD4+ and CD8+ peripheral blood T cells from patchy and totalis/universalis alopecia areata patients and from healthy controls were covered by human TCRbeta sequencing. Tofacitinib-treated patients had biopsies at baseline and at 4 and 24 weeks of treatment, with a later scalp biopsy in several patients. Clonality in the scalp was compared among normal scalp (n=4), patchy alopecia areata scalp (n=8), and alopecia totalis/universalis scalp (n=8). RNA came from the PAXgene miRNA kit for fixed scalp, the miRNeasy kit for PBMCs, and the RNeasy kit for mouse skin. immunoSEQ multiplex PCR using 35 Vbeta forward primers and 13 Jbeta reverse primers was used to amplify TCRbeta CDR3 regions. Here is what the overall study found, with its caveats: Because the treated cohort was small and had only one nonresponder, larger studies are needed to examine links between baseline CD8+ expansion and response. During tofacitinib treatment, many expanded lesional clones stuck around in both scalp and blood, and this persistence may partly explain why relapse happens after treatment is stopped. Resident alphabeta T cells in normal human skin are also sequenced, complicating scalp TCR repertoire analysis, unlike mouse skin dominated by gammadelta T cells. With tofacitinib, both scalp clonality and the number of expanded CD8+ clones among the top 100 scalp clones went down significantly. TCR sequences shared between patients were less clear than in mice, possibly partly because of HLA diversity in the patient population. Lesional scalp, especially in alopecia totalis/universalis, showed higher clonality and more expanded CD8+ clones than normal scalp, suggesting antigenic drive.

Sequences were derived from CD4+ T cells sorted from blood, sampled at week 4, from a patient treated with tofacitinib. The receptor's source is a human donor with alopecia areata. Here the chain combines TRBV11-2 and TRBJ2-1; the D region possibly corresponds to TRBD2 (6 bases align). The CDR3 amino acid sequence is: CATKAWRGNEQFF. The nucleotide sequence reads as follows: TGTGCCACCAAGGCCTGGCGGGGAAATGAGCAGTTCTTC.